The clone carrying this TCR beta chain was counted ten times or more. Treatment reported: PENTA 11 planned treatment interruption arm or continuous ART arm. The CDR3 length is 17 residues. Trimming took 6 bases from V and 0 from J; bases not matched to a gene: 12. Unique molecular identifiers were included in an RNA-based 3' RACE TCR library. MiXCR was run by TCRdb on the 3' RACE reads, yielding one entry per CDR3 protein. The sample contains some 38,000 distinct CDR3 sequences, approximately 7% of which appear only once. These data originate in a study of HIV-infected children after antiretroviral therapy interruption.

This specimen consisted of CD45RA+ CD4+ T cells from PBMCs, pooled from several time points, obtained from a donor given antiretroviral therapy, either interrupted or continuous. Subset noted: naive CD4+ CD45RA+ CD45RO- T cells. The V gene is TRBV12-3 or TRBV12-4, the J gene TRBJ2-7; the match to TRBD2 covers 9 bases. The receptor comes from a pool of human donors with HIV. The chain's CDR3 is CASSETLTSGFSYEQYF. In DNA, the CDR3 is TGTGCCAGCAGCGAAACTCTAACTAGCGGGTTCTCCTACGAGCAGTACTTC.